This record looks at one T cell receptor (beta chain) sequence and its context. The sample is drawn from a study of control samples from healthy donors and cancer patients. Trimming cost V 0 bases and J 10 bases, with 4 bases left between them. The germline V gene encodes CDR1 MNHEY and CDR2 SVGAGI. CDR3 size: 11 residues. TCRdb's copy holds only in-frame clones and misses some; the assay was immunoSEQ multiplex PCR. This sample has roughly 150,000 clones, with around nine tenths found just once. The clonotype comes from a man aged 18 to 29 in good health. This chain uses TRBV6-5 with TRBJ2-1; D ambiguous. The source material was blood. The CDR3 loop is CASSYSQEQFF. As DNA, the CDR3 is TGTGCCAGCAGTTACTCACAGGAGCAGTTCTTC.